Below, 11 T cell receptor beta chains from the same sample are listed, as sequenced in a study of blood T cell repertoires in COVID-19. Clones were sequenced by immunoSEQ multiplex PCR, and TCRdb holds only the in-frame ones, with some missing. Among around 85,000 clones listed, 86% were seen once. Sequencing used peripheral blood. These receptors were collected from a man aged 50-60 years with active COVID-19.

The chain couples TRBV7-9 to TRBJ2-1; 16 bases are a match to TRBD2. Germline-derived CDR1 and CDR2 are SEHNR and FQNEAQ (reference sequence). V lost 5 bases and J lost 9; bases outside the gene matches: 7. CDR3 size: 16 residues. As DNA, the CDR3 is TGTGCCAGCAGCGGCCCGGGACTAGCGGGGGGGGCTGAGCAGTTCTTC. Encoded protein: CASSGPGLAGGAEQFF.

The chain links TRBV5-5 to TRBJ2-5, with TRBD1 matching over 10 bases. V was clipped by 4 bases and J by 1 base; unmatched bases: 10. The CDR3 contains 17 residues. Germline CDR1 is SGHKS and CDR2 is YYEKEE (reference sequence). CDR3 coding DNA: TGTGCCAGCAGCCTGCTTCCGGGACAGGGGTCCCAAGAGACCCAGTACTTC. This codes for CASSLLPGQGSQETQYF.

The rearrangement joins TRBV3-1 (or the pseudogene TRBV3-2) to TRBJ2-4; TRBD2 aligns across 7 bases. Germline-derived CDR1 and CDR2 are LGHDT and YNNKEL (reference sequence). This CDR3 is 15 amino acids long. V lost 3 bases, J lost 2 bases, and 4 bases stayed unmatched. The CDR3 region has the DNA TGTGCCAGCAGCCACGGACTAGTTACCAAAAACATTCAGTACTTC. Encoded protein: CASSHGLVTKNIQYF.

CDR3 amino acids: CASSAILAGGGTGELFF. CDR3 nucleotide sequence: TGTGCCAGCAGCGCCATACTAGCGGGAGGTGGCACCGGGGAGCTGTTTTTT. The chain combines TRBV9 with TRBJ2-2; 12 bases line up with TRBD2. The CDR3 has 17 amino acids. CDR1 and CDR2 (germline): SGDLS, YYNGEE. Trimming took 3 bases from V and 4 from J; bases not matched to a gene: 7.

This rearrangement joins TRBV19 to TRBJ2-1, with D tentatively TRBD2 (5 bases). The CDR3 sequence is 15 residues long. The ends were cut back, 3 bases at V and 3 bases at J, with 12 bases in the middle. Germline V gene sequence: CDR1 LNHDA, CDR2 SQIVND (reference sequence). CDR3 protein: CASSIRERIYNEQFF. As DNA, the CDR3 is TGTGCCAGTAGTATTCGAGAGCGGATCTACAATGAGCAGTTCTTC.

This clone was counted once. J is TRBJ2-1 and V is TRBV28; 13 bases match TRBD2. Germline V CDR1 and CDR2: MDHEN, SYDVKM. The length of the CDR3 is 16 residues. Trimming took 5 bases from V and 8 from J; bases not matched to a gene: 9. DNA of the CDR3: TGTGCCAGCAGTCTCACCGGGACTAGCGGGGTGGATGAGCAGTTCTTC. It codes for CASSLTGTSGVDEQFF.

The rearrangement joins TRBV4-3 to TRBJ1-2, with 7 bases identical to TRBD1. This CDR3 spans 15 amino acids. The V gene end was trimmed by 0 bases and the J gene end by 5 bases; junction bases not matched to a gene: 6. CDR1 is LGHNA, CDR2 YSLEER, per germline. The CDR3 coding sequence is TGCGCCAGCAGCCAAGATACAGGGGTAAGGTATGGCTACACCTTC. This codes for CASSQDTGVRYGYTF.

The CDR3 region is CSVLRGYQETQYF. The CDR3 region has the DNA TGCAGCGTTCTCCGGGGTTACCAAGAGACCCAGTACTTC. V is TRBV29-1 and J is TRBJ2-5; D might be TRBD2 (5 bases). Germline CDR1 reads SQVTM; CDR2 reads ANQGSEA. The CDR3 is 13 residues long. V was clipped by 5 bases and J by 0 bases, with 10 bases between them.

The chain is built from TRBV7-9 and TRBJ2-7; D possibly corresponds to TRBD1 (5 bases). The V and J ends lost 1 base and 2 bases respectively, with 18 bases between them. The CDR3 covers 17 residues. The germline CDR1 and CDR2 sequences are SEHNR and FQNEAQ (reference sequence). In DNA, the CDR3 is TGTGCCAGCAGCTTAGGGGTCGACAGTCCCTTTACCTACGAGCAGTACTTC. Protein product: CASSLGVDSPFTYEQYF.

V gene TRBV3-1 (or the pseudogene TRBV3-2) combines with J gene TRBJ1-1, with 8 bases that match TRBD1. CDR3 size: 17 residues. J gave up 6 bases and V 0 bases, and 12 bases lay outside the gene matches. The germline V gene encodes CDR1 LGHDT and CDR2 YNNKEL (reference sequence). The CDR3 sequence is CASSQEEGSRGRAEAFF. CDR3 nucleotides: TGTGCCAGCAGCCAAGAGGAGGGGAGCAGGGGGCGAGCTGAAGCTTTCTTT.

To note about this clone: At the DNA level, this CDR3 is encoded by other sequences in the same sample as well. The J gene is TRBJ2-5, the V gene TRBV28, with 10 bases aligning to TRBD2. The CDR3 contains 13 residues. From germline, CDR1 is MDHEN and CDR2 SYDVKM. V dropped 7 bases and J dropped 5; count of bases not matched to a gene: 4. The CDR3 region has the DNA TGTGCCAGCAAGCGGGGGGGCCAGGAGACCCAGTACTTC. This encodes CASKRGGQETQYF.